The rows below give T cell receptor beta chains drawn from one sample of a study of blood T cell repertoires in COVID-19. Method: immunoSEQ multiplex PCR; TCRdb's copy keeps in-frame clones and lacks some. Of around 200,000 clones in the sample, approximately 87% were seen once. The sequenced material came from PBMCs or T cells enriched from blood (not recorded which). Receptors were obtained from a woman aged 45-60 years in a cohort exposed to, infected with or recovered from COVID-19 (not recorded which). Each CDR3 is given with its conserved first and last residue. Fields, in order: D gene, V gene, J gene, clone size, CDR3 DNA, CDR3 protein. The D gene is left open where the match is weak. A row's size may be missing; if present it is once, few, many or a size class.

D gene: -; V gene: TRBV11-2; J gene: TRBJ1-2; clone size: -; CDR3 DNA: TGTGCCAGCAGCTTCGGAGGGTTCTATGGCTACACCTTC; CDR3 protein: CASSFGGFYGYTF
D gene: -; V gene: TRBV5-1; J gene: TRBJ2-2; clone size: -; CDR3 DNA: TGCGCCAGCAGCCACGGACAGCCCGGGGAGCTGTTTTTT; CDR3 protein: CASSHGQPGELFF
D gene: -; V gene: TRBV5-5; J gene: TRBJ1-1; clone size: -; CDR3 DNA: TGTGCCAGCAGCGTCCTTTCGGGAGCCGCTGAAGCTTTCTTT; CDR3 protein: CASSVLSGAAEAFF
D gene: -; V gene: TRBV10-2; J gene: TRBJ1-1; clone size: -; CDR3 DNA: TGCGCCAGCAGAACAGGAATTTCCCAAGCTTTCTTT; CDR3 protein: CASRTGISQAFF
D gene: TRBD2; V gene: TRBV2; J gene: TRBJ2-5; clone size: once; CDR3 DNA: TGTGCCAGCAGTGAATTGGGCCCAGCGGGGGGGCGGGAGACCCAGTACTTC; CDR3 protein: CASSELGPAGGRETQYF
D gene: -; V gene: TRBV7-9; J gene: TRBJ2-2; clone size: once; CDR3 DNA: TGTGCCAGCAGCTTCACACTATCCGGGGAGCTGTTTTTT; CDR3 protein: CASSFTLSGELFF
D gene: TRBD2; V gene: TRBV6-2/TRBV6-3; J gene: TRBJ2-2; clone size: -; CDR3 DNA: TGTGCCAGCAGTTATGCCCGGGGAGGGGTGAACACCGGGGAGCTGTTTTTT; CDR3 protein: CASSYARGGVNTGELFF
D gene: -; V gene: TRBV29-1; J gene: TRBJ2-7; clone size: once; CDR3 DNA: TGCAGCGTTATGCTCCAGTCCTACGAGCAGTACTTC; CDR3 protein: CSVMLQSYEQYF
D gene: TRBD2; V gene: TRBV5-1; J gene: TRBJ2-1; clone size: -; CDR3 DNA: TGCGCCAGCAGCCAAGGGACTAGCGGGAGGGATGAGCAGTTCTTC; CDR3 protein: CASSQGTSGRDEQFF
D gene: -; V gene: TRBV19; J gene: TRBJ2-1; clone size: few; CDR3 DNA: TGTGCCAGTAAAAGGAGCTCCTACAATGAGCAGTTCTTC; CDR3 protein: CASKRSSYNEQFF
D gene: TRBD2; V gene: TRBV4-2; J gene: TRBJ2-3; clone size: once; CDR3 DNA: TGTGCCAGCAATAGGCGGGGGGGCACAGATACGCAGTATTTT; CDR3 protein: CASNRRGGTDTQYF
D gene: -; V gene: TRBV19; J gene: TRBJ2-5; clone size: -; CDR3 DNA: TGTGCCAGTAGTATATCATTCCAAGAGACCCAGTACTTC; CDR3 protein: CASSISFQETQYF
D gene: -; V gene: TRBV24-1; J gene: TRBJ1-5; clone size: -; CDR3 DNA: TGTGCCACCAGTGGAGGTTCGACGAATCAGCCCCAGCATTTT; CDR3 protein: CATSGGSTNQPQHF
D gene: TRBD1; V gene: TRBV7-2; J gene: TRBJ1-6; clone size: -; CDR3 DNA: TGTGCCAGCAGCTCGGGACAGATAAATTCACCCCTCCACTTT; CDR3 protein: CASSSGQINSPLHF
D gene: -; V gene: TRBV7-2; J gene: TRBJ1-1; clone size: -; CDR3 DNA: TGTGCCAGCAGCTTAGGAAGGGGTACAGGAGCTTTCTTT; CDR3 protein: CASSLGRGTGAFF
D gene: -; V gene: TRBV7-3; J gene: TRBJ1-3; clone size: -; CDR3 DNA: TGTGCCAGCAGCTCAGCGGGGGCGGCCGGAAACACCATATATTTT; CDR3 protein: CASSSAGAAGNTIYF
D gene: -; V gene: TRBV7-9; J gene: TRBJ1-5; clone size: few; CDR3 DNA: TGTGCCAGCAGCTTAGCGCACGTAAGCGATCAGCCCCAGCATTTT; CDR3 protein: CASSLAHVSDQPQHF
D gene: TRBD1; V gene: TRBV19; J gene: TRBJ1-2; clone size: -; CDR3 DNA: TGTGCCAGTAGTCCCGGGACAGTTGCTGGCTACACCTTC; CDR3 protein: CASSPGTVAGYTF
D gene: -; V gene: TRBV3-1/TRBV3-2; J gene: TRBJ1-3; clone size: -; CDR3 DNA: TGTGCCAGCAGCCAAGGCAGGGTCATCTCTGGAAACACCATATATTTT; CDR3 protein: CASSQGRVISGNTIYF
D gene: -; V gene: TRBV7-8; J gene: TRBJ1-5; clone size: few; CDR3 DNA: TGTGCCAGCAGCCGGAGGAGCAATCAGCCCCAGCATTTT; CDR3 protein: CASSRRSNQPQHF
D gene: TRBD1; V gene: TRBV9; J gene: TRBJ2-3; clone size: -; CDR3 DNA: TGTGCCAGCAGCGTGGCCGGGGACAGGTGGACAGATACGCAGTATTTT; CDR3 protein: CASSVAGDRWTDTQYF
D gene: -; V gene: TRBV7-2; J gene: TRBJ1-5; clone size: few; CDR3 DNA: TGTGCCAGCAGCCGGAGGAGCAATCAGCCCCAGCATTTT; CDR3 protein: CASSRRSNQPQHF
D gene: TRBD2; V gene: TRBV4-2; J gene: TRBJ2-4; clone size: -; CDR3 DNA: TGTGCCAGCAGCCAAGAGCCGGCGGGGGAGGGAAACATTCAGTACTTC; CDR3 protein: CASSQEPAGEGNIQYF
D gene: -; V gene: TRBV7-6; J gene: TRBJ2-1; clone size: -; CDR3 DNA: TGTGCCAGCAGCTCACTGAGGACAGCAGACAATGAGCAGTTCTTC; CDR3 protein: CASSSLRTADNEQFF
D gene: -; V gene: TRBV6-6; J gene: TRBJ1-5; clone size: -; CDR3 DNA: TGTGCCAGCCGCGGAGGTCGAGGGGGTAGTCAGCCCCAGCATTTT; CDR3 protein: CASRGGRGGSQPQHF
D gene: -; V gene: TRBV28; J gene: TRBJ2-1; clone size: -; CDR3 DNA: TGTGCCAGCAACCGGGACTCAAGCTCCTACAATGAGCAGTTCTTC; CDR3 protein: CASNRDSSSYNEQFF
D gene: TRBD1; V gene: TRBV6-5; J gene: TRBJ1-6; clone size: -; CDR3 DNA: TGTGCCAGCAGTTACGGATGGGGACAGAATTCACCCCTCCACTTT; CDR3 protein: CASSYGWGQNSPLHF
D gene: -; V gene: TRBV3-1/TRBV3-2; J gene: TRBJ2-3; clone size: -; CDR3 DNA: TGTGCCAGCAGCCAAGTGGAGAATACGCAGTATTTT; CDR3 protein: CASSQVENTQYF
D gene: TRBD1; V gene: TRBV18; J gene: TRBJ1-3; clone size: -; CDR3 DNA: TGTGCCAGCTCACCAACAGGGGCCCGGGACACCATATATTTT; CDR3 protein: CASSPTGARDTIYF
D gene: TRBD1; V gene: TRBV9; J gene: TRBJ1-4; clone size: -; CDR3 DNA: TGTGCCAGCAGCGGGACAGGGAATGAAAAACTGTTTTTT; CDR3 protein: CASSGTGNEKLFF
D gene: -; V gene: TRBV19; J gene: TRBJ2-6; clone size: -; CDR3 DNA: TGTGCCAGTAGTATAGCCCGCGGGACAGCCAGCTCTGGGGCCAACGTCCTGACTTTC; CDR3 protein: CASSIARGTASSGANVLTF
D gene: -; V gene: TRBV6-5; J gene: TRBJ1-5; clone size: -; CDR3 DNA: TGTGCCAGCAGTTACAGCCGGAATCAGCCCCAGCATTTT; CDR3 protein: CASSYSRNQPQHF
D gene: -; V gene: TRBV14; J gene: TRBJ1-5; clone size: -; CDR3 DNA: TGTGCCAGCAGCCAACAGGGTATCAATCAGCCCCAGCATTTT; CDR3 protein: CASSQQGINQPQHF
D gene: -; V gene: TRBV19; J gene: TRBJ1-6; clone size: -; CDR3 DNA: TGTGCCAGTAGTATACCTTCGGGGGGCAGTTTTAATTCACCCCTCCACTTT; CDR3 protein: CASSIPSGGSFNSPLHF
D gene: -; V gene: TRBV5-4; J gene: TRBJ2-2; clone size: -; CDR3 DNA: TGTGCCAGCAGCTATTTTGCGGCCGGGGAGCTGTTTTTT; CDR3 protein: CASSYFAAGELFF
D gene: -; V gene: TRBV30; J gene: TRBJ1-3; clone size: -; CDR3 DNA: TGTGCCTGGAGTGTAGCAGGGCCCGGACGAAACACCATATATTTT; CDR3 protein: CAWSVAGPGRNTIYF
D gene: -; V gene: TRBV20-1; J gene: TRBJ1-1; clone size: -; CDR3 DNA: TGCAGTGCTATCCAGAACACTGAAGCTTTCTTT; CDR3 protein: CSAIQNTEAFF
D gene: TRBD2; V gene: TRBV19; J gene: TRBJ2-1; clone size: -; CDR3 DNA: TGTGCCAGTGGCGTTCTAGCGGGGGGGAATGAGCAGTTCTTC; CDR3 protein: CASGVLAGGNEQFF
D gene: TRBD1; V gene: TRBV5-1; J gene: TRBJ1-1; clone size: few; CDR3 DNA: TGCGCCAGCAGCCCGCGGACAGGGACGAACACTGAAGCTTTCTTT; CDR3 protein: CASSPRTGTNTEAFF
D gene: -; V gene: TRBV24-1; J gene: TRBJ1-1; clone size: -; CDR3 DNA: TGTGCCACCAGGGAGGGGTCAGGGTTCGTCCCTGAAGCTTTCTTT; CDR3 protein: CATREGSGFVPEAFF
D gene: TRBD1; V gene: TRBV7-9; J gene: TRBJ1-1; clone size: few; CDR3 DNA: TGTGCCACCAAGGGACAGATGAACACTGAAGCTTTCTTT; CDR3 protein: CATKGQMNTEAFF
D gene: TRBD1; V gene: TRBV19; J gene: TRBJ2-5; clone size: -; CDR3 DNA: TGTGCCAGTAGCCTTGGACAGGGAAGGCTGGAGACCCAGTACTTC; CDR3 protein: CASSLGQGRLETQYF
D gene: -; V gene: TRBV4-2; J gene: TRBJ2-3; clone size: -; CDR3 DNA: TGTGCCAGCAGCCAGGGGGGGGGCTATCTTACGCAGTATTTT; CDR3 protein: CASSQGGGYLTQYF
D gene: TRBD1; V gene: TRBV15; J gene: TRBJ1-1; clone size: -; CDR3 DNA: TGTGCCACCAGCAGAGATCGGGACAGGATAACTGAAGCTTTCTTT; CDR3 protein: CATSRDRDRITEAFF
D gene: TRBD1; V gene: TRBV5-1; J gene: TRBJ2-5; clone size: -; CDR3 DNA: TGCGCCAGCAGCTTGGCTCGACAGGGGAATCGGGAGACCCAGTACTTC; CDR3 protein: CASSLARQGNRETQYF
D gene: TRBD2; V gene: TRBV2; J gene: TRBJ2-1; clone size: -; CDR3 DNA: TGTGCCAGCAGTGGTAACGGGAGGTACAATGAGCAGTTCTTC; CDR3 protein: CASSGNGRYNEQFF
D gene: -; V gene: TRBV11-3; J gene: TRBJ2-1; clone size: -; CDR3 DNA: TGTGCCAGCAGCTCCAAGACCGGGGTCTACAATGAGCAGTTCTTC; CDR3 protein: CASSSKTGVYNEQFF
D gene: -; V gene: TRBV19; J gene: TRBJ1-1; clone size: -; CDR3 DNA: TGTGCCAGTAGTCTTACACCGAACACTGAAGCTTTCTTT; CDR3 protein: CASSLTPNTEAFF
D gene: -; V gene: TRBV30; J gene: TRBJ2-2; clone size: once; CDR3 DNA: TGTGCCTGGAGGGGGCCACCGAACACCGGGGAGCTGTTTTTT; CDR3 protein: CAWRGPPNTGELFF
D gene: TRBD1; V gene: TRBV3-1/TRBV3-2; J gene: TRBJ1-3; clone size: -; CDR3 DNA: TGTGCCAGCAGCCTTCCCGGGACAGGGTCCCCCAAAAGCTCTGGAAACACCATATATTTT; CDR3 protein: CASSLPGTGSPKSSGNTIYF
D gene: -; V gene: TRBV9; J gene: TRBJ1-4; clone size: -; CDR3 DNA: TGTGCCAGCAGCGTAGGTAATAATGAAAAACTGTTTTTT; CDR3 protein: CASSVGNNEKLFF
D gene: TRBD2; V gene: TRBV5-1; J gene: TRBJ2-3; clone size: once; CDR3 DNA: TGCGCCAGCAGCTTGTTGGCTAGCGGGGGGCACACAGATACGCAGTATTTT; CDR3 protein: CASSLLASGGHTDTQYF
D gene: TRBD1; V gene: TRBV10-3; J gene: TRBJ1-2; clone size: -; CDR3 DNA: TGTGCCATCAGTGAGTCACTTCCGGGACAGGCCGATTATGGCTACACCTTC; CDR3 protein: CAISESLPGQADYGYTF
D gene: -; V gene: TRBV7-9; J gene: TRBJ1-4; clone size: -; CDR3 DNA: TGTGCCAGCAGCTCACAGGGATTCGGTGAAAAACTGTTTTTT; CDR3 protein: CASSSQGFGEKLFF
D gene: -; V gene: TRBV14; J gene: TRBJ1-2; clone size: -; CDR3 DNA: TGTGCCAGCAGCCAAGGCGGAGGGAGGCGGACCTATGGCTACACCTTC; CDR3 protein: CASSQGGGRRTYGYTF
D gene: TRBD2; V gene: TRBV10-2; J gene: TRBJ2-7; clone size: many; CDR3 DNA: TGCGCCAGCAGTGGTAGCGGGGGGAGCGAGCAGTACTTC; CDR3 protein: CASSGSGGSEQYF
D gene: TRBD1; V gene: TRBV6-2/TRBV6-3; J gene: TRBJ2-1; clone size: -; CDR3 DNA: TGTGCCAGCAGTTTGTATCAGGGGGCTTACAATGAGCAGTTCTTC; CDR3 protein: CASSLYQGAYNEQFF
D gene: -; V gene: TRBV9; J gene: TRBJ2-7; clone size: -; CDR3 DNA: TGTGCCAGCAGCCCTGGACAGTCGAACTACGAGCAGTACTTC; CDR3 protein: CASSPGQSNYEQYF
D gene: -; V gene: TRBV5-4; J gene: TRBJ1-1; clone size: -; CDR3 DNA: TGTGCCAGCAGCTTCGGTATCGGGAACACTGAAGCTTTCTTT; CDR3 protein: CASSFGIGNTEAFF